The 18 T cell receptor beta chains in this list originate from one sample, sequenced in a study of blood T cells in healthy people across ages. The second PCR ran about 6 to 12 cycles with a sample-barcoded 5' primer and J-beta primers. TCRdb itself ran the 5' RACE reads through MiXCR, one entry per CDR3 protein. The sample includes around 800,000 distinct CDR3 sequences, about a quarter of them seen just once. These sequences were also reported in another study, on T cells of mothers and their children.

The sample was blood. All receptors come from a boy younger than 18 in good health.

This clonotype appeared a few times. The gene calls are TRBV6-5 and TRBJ1-6; TRBD1 agrees at 8 bases. V was clipped by 0 bases and J by 10 bases; unmatched bases: 5. Germline values: CDR1 MNHEY, CDR2 SVGAGI. The CDR3 is 15 residues long. CDR3: CASSYSDRGGSPLHF. The CDR3 coding sequence is TGTGCCAGCAGTTACTCCGACAGGGGTGGGTCACCCCTCCACTTT.

At least ten counts were recorded for this clonotype. V and J are TRBV7-9 and TRBJ2-5, with D unclear. This CDR3 is 13 amino acids long. The germline CDR1 and CDR2 sequences are SEHNR and FQNEAQ (reference sequence). Trimming took 3 bases from V and 5 from J, leaving 10 bases between them. In DNA, the CDR3 is TGTGCCAGCAGCTTTCTAGAACAGGAGACCCAGTACTTC. Amino acids: CASSFLEQETQYF.

The chain links TRBV6-2 or TRBV6-3 to TRBJ2-5; tentatively, D is TRBD2 (6 bases). CDR3 length equals 16 residues. Trimming shortened V by 7 bases and J by 5 bases, and 23 bases separated the two germline ends. Germline values: CDR1 MNHEY, CDR2 SVGEGT. In DNA, the CDR3 is TGTGCCAGCACCAAAACCGGGACTGCCCGACGGGAGACCCAGTACTTC. This translates into CASTKTGTARRETQYF.

In its sample, this clonotype was seen a few times. V and J are TRBV6-5 and TRBJ2-1, with a weak D call TRBD2 (7 bases). The V and J ends lost 0 bases and 7 bases respectively, with 13 bases between them. The CDR3 is made up of 15 amino acids. The V gene's germline CDR1 is MNHEY and CDR2 SVGAGI. CDR3 DNA: TGTGCCAGCAGTTACTCCGCGGGGGCGCGGAATGAGCAGTTCTTC. As protein: CASSYSAGARNEQFF.

The J gene is TRBJ2-7, the V gene TRBV7-9, with TRBD1 as a possible D gene (6 bases). This CDR3 contains 19 residues. Trimming stripped 4 bases from V and 5 bases from J, with 30 bases between. Looked up from germline, CDR1 is SEHNR and CDR2 is FQNEAQ (reference sequence). The DNA of the CDR3 is TGTGCCAGCAGCTCACTCTTGCTTAGACAGGAGCTAACGGCACACGAGCAGTACTTC. Its protein product is CASSSLLLRQELTAHEQYF.

The chain has TRBV10-2 and TRBJ1-6; possibly TRBD1 for D (5 bases). Per the germline V gene, CDR1 is WSHSY and CDR2 is SAAADI. V was cut by 2 bases and J by 6 bases, with 11 bases left in between. The length of the CDR3 is 15 residues. CDR3 sequence reads: CASSEEGTGNSPLHF. For the CDR3, the DNA is TGCGCCAGCAGTGAGGAGGGGACGGGTAATTCACCCCTCCACTTT.

The chain recombines TRBV20-1 with TRBJ2-1; 9 nucleotides match TRBD2. The V and J ends lost 3 bases and 4 bases, in that order; junction bases with no gene match: 4. The CDR3 has 14 residues. Germline CDR1 is DFQATT and CDR2 is SNEGSKA (reference sequence). CDR3 protein: CSARRGGLYNEQFF. The CDR3 coding sequence is TGCAGTGCTAGGCGGGGGGGACTTTACAATGAGCAGTTCTTC.

The table lists this clonotype with a few counts. V usage is TRBV2 and J usage is TRBJ2-5, with 9 bases matching TRBD2. The CDR3 length is 15 residues. Germline V gene sequence: CDR1 SNHLY, CDR2 FYNNEI. V dropped 4 bases and J dropped 1; count of bases not matched to a gene: 4. CDR3 DNA: TGTGCCAGCAGTGCGGGACTAGCCATCCAAGAGACCCAGTACTTC. Translating it yields CASSAGLAIQETQYF.

This clonotype was seen only a few times. V and J are TRBV28 and TRBJ1-2; D possibly corresponds to TRBD1 (5 bases). The CDR3 totals 12 residues. Germline CDR1 reads MDHEN; CDR2 reads SYDVKM. V shed 8 bases and J shed 5 bases, with 12 bases lying between them. The CDR3 nucleotides are TGTGCCAGCTCCGACAGTAGATATGGCTACACCTTC. This gives the protein CASSDSRYGYTF.

This clonotype has only a few counts. The chain recombines TRBV12-3 or TRBV12-4 with TRBJ1-5, with D uncertain. This CDR3 comprises 14 residues. V was cut by 8 bases and J by 6 bases, with 17 bases left in between. The CDR3 sequence is CASGYGLAGQPQHF. CDR3 sequence (DNA): TGTGCCAGCGGCTATGGACTGGCGGGTCAGCCCCAGCATTTT.

Only a few counts were recorded for this clonotype. V and J are TRBV20-1 and TRBJ1-1, with D hard to call. V shed 3 bases and J shed 4 bases, with 12 bases lying between them. The CDR3 runs to 13 residues. In germline, CDR1 is DFQATT, CDR2 SNEGSKA (reference sequence). The CDR3 DNA reads TGCAGTGCTAGTGGGCTGGAGGTCACTGAAGCTTTCTTT. This gives the protein CSASGLEVTEAFF.

The table lists this clonotype with a few counts. The chain recombines TRBV6-1 with TRBJ2-5; D is possibly TRBD2 (6 bases). With 7 bases removed from V and 7 bases from J, the gap between germline ends came to 19 bases. The germline V gene has CDR1 MNHNS and CDR2 SASEGT. The length of the CDR3 is 14 residues. The CDR3 bases are TGTGCCAGCACCGGAGGACTTCCCGGGGGGACCCAGTACTTC. Translated: CASTGGLPGGTQYF.

The sample holds many counts of this clonotype. At one end, the junction sequence differs from germline, possibly due to a read error. The chain recombines TRBV5-1 with TRBJ1-2; D remains unclear. From germline, CDR1 is SGHRS and CDR2 YFSETQ. This CDR3 has 13 amino acids. The CDR3 nucleotides are TGTGCCAGCAGTTTAGGGCAGAACTATGGCTACACCTTC. It specifies CASSLGQNYGYTF. The complete variable domain, with remaining parts taken from reference TRBV5-1 and TRBJ1-2, reads KAGVTQTPRYLIKTRGQQVTLSCSPISGHRSVSWYQQTPGQGLQFLFEYFSETQRNKGNFPGRFSGRQFSNSRSEMNVSTLELGDSALYLCASSLGQNYGYTFGSGTRLTVV.

This clonotype was counted a single time. The chain joins TRBV11-2 to TRBJ2-1, with D perhaps given as TRBD1 or TRBD2 (7 bases each). Germline CDR1 reads SGHAT; CDR2 reads FQNNGV. There are 15 residues in the CDR3. V was clipped by 5 bases and J by 3 bases, with 14 bases between them. CDR3 bases: TGTGCCAGCAGCCTGGGGGGGACAGTCTACAATGAGCAGTTCTTC. Its translation is CASSLGGTVYNEQFF.

The chain carries TRBV6-5 and TRBJ1-4, with TRBD1 as a possible D gene (6 bases). CDR1 MNHEY and CDR2 SVGAGI come from the germline V gene. V shed 0 bases and J shed 8 bases, with 13 bases lying between them. The CDR3 runs to 15 residues. The chain's CDR3 is CASSYSIQGSEKLFF. The CDR3 nucleotides are TGTGCCAGCAGTTACTCGATTCAGGGGAGCGAAAAACTGTTTTTT.

This clonotype occurred a few times. The CDR3 DNA reads as TGCGCCAGCAGCTTGCCCCCTATAGAGACCCAGTACTTC. It codes for CASSLPPIETQYF. The genes are TRBV5-1 and TRBJ2-5; D is undetermined. The germline V and J ends were trimmed by 1 base and 4 bases, with 8 bases remaining between them. Germline V gene lookup returns CDR1 SGHRS and CDR2 YFSETQ. CDR3 length equals 13 residues.

This clonotype was picked up a small number of times. The gene calls are TRBV5-1 and TRBJ2-1, with 7 bases lining up with TRBD1. This CDR3 comprises 14 residues. Per the germline V gene, CDR1 is SGHRS and CDR2 is YFSETQ. V lost 0 bases, J lost 7 bases, and 4 bases stayed unmatched. CDR3: CASSLVGQLNEQFF. The DNA of the CDR3 is TGCGCCAGCAGCTTGGTGGGACAGTTGAATGAGCAGTTCTTC.

V and J are TRBV18 and TRBJ2-5; D is uncertain. The CDR3 extends over 14 amino acids. CDR1 and CDR2 (germline): KGHSH, LQKENI. The ends were cut back, 0 bases at V and 1 base at J, with 6 bases in the middle. The CDR3 nucleotides are TGTGCCAGCTCACCACCGTCCCCCCAAGAGACCCAGTACTTC. Translating gives CASSPPSPQETQYF.